This TCR beta chain was sequenced in a study of CD8 T cells in ankylosing spondylitis. Study-wide results and caveats: Disease-linked clones reportedly showed significant enrichment in matched ankylosing spondylitis synovial fluid. Blood from ankylosing spondylitis patients appeared to carry a characteristic roughly 8-variant TCR beta motif.

Note on this clonotype: Its target is not known.

TCRdb independently ran MiXCR on the 5' RACE reads; one entry per CDR3 protein. Among some 340,000 distinct CDR3 sequences, roughly 14% were seen once, and the ten largest hold 1.1%. Sequencing was performed on blood, either unsorted or a sorted T cell fraction (not recorded which). This clonotype originated in a male donor with ankylosing spondylitis or in good health (not recorded which).

This CDR3 is CAWSSSGTSAKNIQYF. The CDR3 DNA sequence: TGTGCCTGGAGTTCCTCCGGGACTAGCGCCAAAAACATTCAGTACTTC. The rearrangement links TRBV30 to TRBJ2-4; 9 nucleotides align to TRBD2. V lost 2 bases and J lost 1; bases outside the gene matches: 6. In germline, CDR1 is GTSNPN, CDR2 SVGIG (reference sequence). The CDR3 extends over 16 amino acids.